The TCR beta chain described here comes from a study of blood T cell repertoires in COVID-19. This CDR3 is 13 amino acids long. Germline V gene data show CDR1 as LNHDA and CDR2 as SQIVND (reference sequence). The V segment lost 5 bases and the J segment 5 bases; nucleotides outside the gene matches: 4. The table came from immunoSEQ multiplex PCR; TCRdb's copy has only in-frame clones and leaves some out. The sample consists of 150,000 or so clones, 76% of them appearing once. The J gene is TRBJ1-1, the V gene TRBV19; 8 nucleotides agree with TRBD1. The sequenced material came from peripheral blood. This sequence was found in a woman aged 80 or over with active or convalescent COVID-19. CDR3: CASSQGAKTEAFF. The CDR3 DNA reads as TGTGCCAGTAGTCAGGGGGCCAAGACTGAAGCTTTCTTT.